This T cell receptor beta chain was identified during a study of CD8 T cells in Susac syndrome. The V gene's germline CDR1 is SGDLS and CDR2 YYNGEE. Deletions cut 5 bases from V and 6 bases from J, with 11 bases between. This CDR3 spans 12 amino acids. An amount of RNA that ranged from roughly 0.5 to 1 ug was reverse transcribed with random hexamers. MiXCR, run by TCRdb on the immunoSEQ multiplex PCR reads, gives a single entry per CDR3 protein. The sample holds 210,000 or so distinct CDR3 sequences; 80% to 95% are singletons and the top ten take about 0.12%. Negative isolation was used for CD8+ and CD4+ T cells and FACS enrichment for TEMRA cells.

The source is a human donor with multiple sclerosis. Specimen: CD8+ T cells from PBMCs. The rearrangement uses TRBV9 and TRBJ1-1; D possibly corresponds to TRBD1 (5 bases). The CDR3 loop is CASRGEGPEAFF. The CDR3 coding sequence is TGTGCCAGCAGGGGGGAAGGGCCTGAAGCTTTCTTT.